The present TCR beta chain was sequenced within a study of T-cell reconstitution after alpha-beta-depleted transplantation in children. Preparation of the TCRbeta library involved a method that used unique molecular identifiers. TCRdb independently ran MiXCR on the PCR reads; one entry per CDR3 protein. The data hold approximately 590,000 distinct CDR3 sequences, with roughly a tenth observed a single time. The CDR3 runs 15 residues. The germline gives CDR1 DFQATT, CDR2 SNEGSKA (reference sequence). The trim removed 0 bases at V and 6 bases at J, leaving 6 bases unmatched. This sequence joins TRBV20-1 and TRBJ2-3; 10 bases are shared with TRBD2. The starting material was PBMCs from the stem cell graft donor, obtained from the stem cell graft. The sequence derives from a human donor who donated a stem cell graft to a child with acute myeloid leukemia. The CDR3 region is CSARDSSGRTDTQYF. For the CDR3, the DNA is TGCAGTGCTAGAGACTCTAGCGGGAGAACGGATACGCAGTATTTT.